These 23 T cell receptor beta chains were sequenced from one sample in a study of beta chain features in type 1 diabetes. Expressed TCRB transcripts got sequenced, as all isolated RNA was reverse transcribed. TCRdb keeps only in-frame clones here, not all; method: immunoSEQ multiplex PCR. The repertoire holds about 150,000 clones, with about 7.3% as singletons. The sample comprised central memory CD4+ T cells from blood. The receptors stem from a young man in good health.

The CDR3 reads CASSPNAGYDTGELFF. The CDR3, as DNA: TGTGCCAGCAGCCCCAATGCGGGGTATGACACCGGGGAGCTGTTTTTT. The chain has TRBV11-1 and TRBJ2-2, with a possible D match to TRBD2 (6 bases). Germline assignment: CDR1 SGHAT and CDR2 FQDESV (reference sequence). Trimming removed 5 bases at V and 3 bases at J, with 16 bases between. The CDR3 contains 16 residues.

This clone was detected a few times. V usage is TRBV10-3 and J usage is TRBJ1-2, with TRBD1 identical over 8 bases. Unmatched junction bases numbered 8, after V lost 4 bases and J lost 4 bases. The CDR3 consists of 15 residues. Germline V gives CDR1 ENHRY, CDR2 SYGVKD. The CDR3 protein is CAISGQGALGYGYTF. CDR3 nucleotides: TGTGCCATCAGTGGCCAGGGGGCGTTAGGCTATGGCTACACCTTC.

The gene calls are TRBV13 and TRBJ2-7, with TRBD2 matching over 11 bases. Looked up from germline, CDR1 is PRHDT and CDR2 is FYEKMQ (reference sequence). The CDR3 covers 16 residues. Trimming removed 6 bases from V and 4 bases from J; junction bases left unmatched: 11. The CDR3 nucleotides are TGTGCCAGCAGGCCACTAACGACTAGCGGGGTTTACGAGCAGTACTTC. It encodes CASRPLTTSGVYEQYF.

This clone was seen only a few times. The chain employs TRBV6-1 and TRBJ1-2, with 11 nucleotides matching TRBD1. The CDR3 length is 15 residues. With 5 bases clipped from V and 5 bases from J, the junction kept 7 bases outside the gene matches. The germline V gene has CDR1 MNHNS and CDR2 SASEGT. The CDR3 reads CASSSRDRGLYGYTF. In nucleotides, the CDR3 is TGTGCCAGCAGTTCCCGGGACAGGGGGTTATATGGCTACACCTTC.

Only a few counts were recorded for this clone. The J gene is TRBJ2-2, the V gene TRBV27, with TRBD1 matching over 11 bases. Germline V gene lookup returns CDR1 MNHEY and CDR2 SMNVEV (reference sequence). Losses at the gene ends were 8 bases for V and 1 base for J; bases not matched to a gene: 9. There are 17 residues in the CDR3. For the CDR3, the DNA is TGTGCCAGCGGGACAGGGGGACGTACGGGGAACACCGGGGAGCTGTTTTTT. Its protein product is CASGTGGRTGNTGELFF.

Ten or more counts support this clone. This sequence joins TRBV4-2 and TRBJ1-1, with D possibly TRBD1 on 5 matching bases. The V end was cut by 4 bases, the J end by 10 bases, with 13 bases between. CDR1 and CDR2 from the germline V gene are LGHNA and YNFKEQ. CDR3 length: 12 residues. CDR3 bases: TGTGCCAGCAGCCCCGGGGACTGGGGAGCTTTCTTT. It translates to CASSPGDWGAFF.

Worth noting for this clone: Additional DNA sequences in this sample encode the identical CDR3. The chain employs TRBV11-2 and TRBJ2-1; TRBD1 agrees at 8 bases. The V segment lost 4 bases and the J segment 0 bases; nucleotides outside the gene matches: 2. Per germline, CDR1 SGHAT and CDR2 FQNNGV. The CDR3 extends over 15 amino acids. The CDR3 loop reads CASSSGTGSYNEQFF. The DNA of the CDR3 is TGTGCCAGCAGCTCCGGGACAGGCTCCTACAATGAGCAGTTCTTC.

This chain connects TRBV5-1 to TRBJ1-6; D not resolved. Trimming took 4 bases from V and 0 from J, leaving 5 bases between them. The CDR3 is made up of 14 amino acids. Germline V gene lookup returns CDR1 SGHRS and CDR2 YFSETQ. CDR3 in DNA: TGCGCCAGCAGCGCAGGCTCCTATAATTCACCCCTCCACTTT. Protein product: CASSAGSYNSPLHF.

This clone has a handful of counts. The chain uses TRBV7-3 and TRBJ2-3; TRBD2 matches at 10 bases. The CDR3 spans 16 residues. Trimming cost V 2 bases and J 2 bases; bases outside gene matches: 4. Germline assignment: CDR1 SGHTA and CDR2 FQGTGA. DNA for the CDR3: TGTGCCAGCAGCTTATATAGCGGGGGGCACACAGATACGCAGTATTTT. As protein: CASSLYSGGHTDTQYF.

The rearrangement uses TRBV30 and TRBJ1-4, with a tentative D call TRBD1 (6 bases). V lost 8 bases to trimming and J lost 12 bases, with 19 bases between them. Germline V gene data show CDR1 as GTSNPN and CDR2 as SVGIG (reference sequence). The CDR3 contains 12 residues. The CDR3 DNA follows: TGTGCCGGGTCTGGACAGTGGCAAGAACTGTTTTTT. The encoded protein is CAGSGQWQELFF.

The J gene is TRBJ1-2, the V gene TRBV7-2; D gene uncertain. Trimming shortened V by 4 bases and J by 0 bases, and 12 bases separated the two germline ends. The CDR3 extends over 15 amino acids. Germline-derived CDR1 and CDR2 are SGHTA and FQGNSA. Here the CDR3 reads CASSSRWKTNYGYTF. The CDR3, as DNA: TGTGCCAGCAGCTCGCGGTGGAAGACTAACTATGGCTACACCTTC.

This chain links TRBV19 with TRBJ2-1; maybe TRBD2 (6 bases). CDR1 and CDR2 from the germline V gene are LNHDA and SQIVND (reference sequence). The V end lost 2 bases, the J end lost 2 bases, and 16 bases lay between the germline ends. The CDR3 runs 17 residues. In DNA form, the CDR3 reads TGTGCCAGTAGTATACACCGCGGTGCGGGACCCTACAATGAGCAGTTCTTC. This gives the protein CASSIHRGAGPYNEQFF. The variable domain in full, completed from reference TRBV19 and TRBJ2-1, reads DGGITQSPKYLFRKEGQNVTLSCEQNLNHDAMYWYRQDPGQGLRLIYYSQIVNDFQKGDIAEGYSVSREKKESFPLTVTSAQKNPTAFYLCASSIHRGAGPYNEQFFGPGTRLTVL.

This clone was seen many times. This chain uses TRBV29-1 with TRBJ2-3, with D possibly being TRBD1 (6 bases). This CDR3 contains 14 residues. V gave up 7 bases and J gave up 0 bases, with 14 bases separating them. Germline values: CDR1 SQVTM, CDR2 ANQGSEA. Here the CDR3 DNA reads TGCAGCGCCGGGGACATAGGGAGCACAGATACGCAGTATTTT. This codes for CSAGDIGSTDTQYF.

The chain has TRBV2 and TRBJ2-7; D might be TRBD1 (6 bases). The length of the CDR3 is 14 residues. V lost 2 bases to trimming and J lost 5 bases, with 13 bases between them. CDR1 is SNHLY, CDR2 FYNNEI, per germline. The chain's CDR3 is CASSEWQGSHEQYF. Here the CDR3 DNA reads TGTGCCAGCAGTGAATGGCAGGGGAGCCACGAGCAGTACTTC.

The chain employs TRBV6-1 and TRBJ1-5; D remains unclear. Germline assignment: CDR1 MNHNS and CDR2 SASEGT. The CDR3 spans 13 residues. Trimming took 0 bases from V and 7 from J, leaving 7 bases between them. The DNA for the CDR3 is TGTGCCAGCAGTGAAGCGCGGCGCCAGCCCCAGCATTTT. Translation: CASSEARRQPQHF.

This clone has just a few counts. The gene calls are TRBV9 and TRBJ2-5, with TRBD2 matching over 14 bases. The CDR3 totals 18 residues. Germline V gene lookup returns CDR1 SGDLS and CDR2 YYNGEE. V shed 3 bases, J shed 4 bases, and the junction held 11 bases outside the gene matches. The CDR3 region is CASSGRQGLAGGGETQYF. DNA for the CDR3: TGTGCCAGCAGCGGACGACAAGGACTAGCGGGAGGAGGAGAGACCCAGTACTTC.

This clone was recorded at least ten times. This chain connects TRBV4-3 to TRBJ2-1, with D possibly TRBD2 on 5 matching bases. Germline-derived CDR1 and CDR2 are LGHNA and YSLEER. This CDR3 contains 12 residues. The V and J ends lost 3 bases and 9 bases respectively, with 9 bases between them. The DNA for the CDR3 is TGCGCCAGCAGCCATATAGGAGGTGAGCAGTTCTTC. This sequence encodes CASSHIGGEQFF.

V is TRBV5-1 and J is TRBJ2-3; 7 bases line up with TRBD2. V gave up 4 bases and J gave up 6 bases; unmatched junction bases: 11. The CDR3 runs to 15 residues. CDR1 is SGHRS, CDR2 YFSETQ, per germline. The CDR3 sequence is CASSGDYLGSDTQYF. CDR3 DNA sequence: TGCGCCAGCAGCGGGGACTACTTGGGGTCTGATACGCAGTATTTT.

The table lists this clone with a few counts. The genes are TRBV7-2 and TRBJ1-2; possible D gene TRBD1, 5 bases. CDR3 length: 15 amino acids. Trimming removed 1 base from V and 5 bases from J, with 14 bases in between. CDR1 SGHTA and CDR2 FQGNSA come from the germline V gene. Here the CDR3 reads CASSLDGSGVYGYTF. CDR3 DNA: TGTGCCAGCAGCTTAGATGGATCGGGGGTTTATGGCTACACCTTC.

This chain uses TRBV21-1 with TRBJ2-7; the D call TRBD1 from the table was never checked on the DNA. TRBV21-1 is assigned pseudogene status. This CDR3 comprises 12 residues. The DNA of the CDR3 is TGTGCCAGCAGCCGACAGGTCTACGAGCAGTACTTC. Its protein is CASSRQVYEQYF.

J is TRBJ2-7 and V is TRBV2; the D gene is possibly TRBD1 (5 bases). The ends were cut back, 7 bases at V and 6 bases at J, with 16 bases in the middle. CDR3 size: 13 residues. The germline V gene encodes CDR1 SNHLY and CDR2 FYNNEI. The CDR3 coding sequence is TGTGCCAGCACTCGCCCAACAGGAGCCGAGCAGTACTTC. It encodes CASTRPTGAEQYF.

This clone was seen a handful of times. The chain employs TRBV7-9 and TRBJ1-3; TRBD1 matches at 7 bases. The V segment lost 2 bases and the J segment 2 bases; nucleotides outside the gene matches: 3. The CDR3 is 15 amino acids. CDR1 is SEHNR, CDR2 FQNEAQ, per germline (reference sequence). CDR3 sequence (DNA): TGTGCCAGCAGCTTACACCAGGGGGCTGGAAACACCATATATTTT. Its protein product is CASSLHQGAGNTIYF.

The CDR3 DNA is TGTGCCAGCAGCCATTCCGGGACTAGCCCATACAATGAGCAGTTCTTC. This gives the protein CASSHSGTSPYNEQFF. The chain is built from TRBV11-3 and TRBJ2-1; 9 bases line up with TRBD2. Germline CDR1 reads SGHNT; CDR2 reads YENEEA. The V segment lost 5 bases and the J segment 4 bases; nucleotides outside the gene matches: 9. The CDR3 covers 16 residues.